The 7 T cell receptor beta chains below were found in one sample sequenced in a study of HIV-infected patients and healthy controls. A single record per CDR3 protein comes from TCRdb applying MiXCR to the 5' RACE reads. The sample consists of around 64,000 distinct CDR3 sequences, approximately 15% of them appearing once. Sequenced material: CD4+ T cells from blood. The receptors derive from a human donor in good health.

This clonotype turned up a few times. The chain employs TRBV4-2 and TRBJ2-5; TRBD1 matches at 7 bases. The germline V gene encodes CDR1 LGHNA and CDR2 YNFKEQ. V trimming: 2 bases; J trimming: 0 bases; junction bases outside the gene matches: 12. The CDR3 has 18 residues. The CDR3 DNA is TGTGCCAGCAGCCAACAATCCGGGACAGCAGGGTACCAAGAGACCCAGTACTTC. Protein: CASSQQSGTAGYQETQYF.

The rearrangement joins TRBV5-4 to TRBJ2-7; 7 bases are shared with TRBD2. Trimming took 2 bases from V and 6 from J; bases not matched to a gene: 8. Per the germline V gene, CDR1 is SGHNT and CDR2 is YYREEE (reference sequence). This CDR3 region has 14 residues. In DNA, the CDR3 is TGTGCCAGCAGCTTCGCGGGAGTTATGGGCGAGCAGTACTTC. Translated, it gives CASSFAGVMGEQYF.

A few counts support this clonotype. V and J are TRBV19 and TRBJ1-1, with D unclear. Per germline, CDR1 LNHDA and CDR2 SQIVND (reference sequence). The CDR3 has 13 residues. V was cut by 3 bases and J by 4 bases, with 9 bases left in between. CDR3 loop: CASSIVGGTEAFF. In DNA form, the CDR3 reads TGTGCCAGTAGTATCGTCGGTGGCACTGAAGCTTTCTTT.

This clonotype was detected ten times or more. The CDR3 loop is CASSNAGQGTDTQYF. The CDR3 DNA follows: TGTGCCAGCAGTAACGCAGGACAGGGCACAGATACGCAGTATTTT. The rearrangement links TRBV6-5 to TRBJ2-3; 7 nucleotides match TRBD1. The CDR3 spans 15 residues. The germline V gene has CDR1 MNHEY and CDR2 SVGAGI. V dropped 5 bases and J dropped 1; count of bases not matched to a gene: 6.

Only a few counts were recorded for this clonotype. The gene calls are TRBV15 and TRBJ2-1; TRBD2 is a possible D gene (5 bases). The CDR3 has 15 residues. The germline V gene encodes CDR1 LNHNV and CDR2 YYDKDF (reference sequence). The V end lost 1 base, the J end lost 6 bases, and 13 bases lay between the germline ends. The CDR3 is CATSRGGQGRNEQFF. The DNA for the CDR3 is TGTGCCACCAGCAGAGGAGGGCAAGGTCGCAATGAGCAGTTCTTC.

This rearrangement joins TRBV12-3 or TRBV12-4 to TRBJ2-1; the match to TRBD2 covers 12 bases. This CDR3 region has 14 residues. V lost 8 bases, J lost 10 bases, and 9 bases stayed unmatched. CDR3 sequence: CASVTSGGPREQFF. The CDR3, as DNA: TGTGCCAGCGTCACTAGCGGGGGGCCTAGAGAGCAGTTCTTC.

This clonotype was seen at least ten times. The chain joins TRBV6-5 to TRBJ1-1; a weak D match, TRBD1 (6 bases). Per the germline V gene, CDR1 is MNHEY and CDR2 is SVGAGI. V was pared by 3 bases and J by 7 bases, with 15 bases between. CDR3 length equals 14 residues. CDR3 amino acids: CASSYGGTLVEAFF. CDR3 DNA: TGTGCCAGCAGTTATGGCGGGACACTAGTTGAAGCTTTCTTT.